Following are 17 T cell receptor beta chains from one sample sequenced in a study of blood T cell repertoires in COVID-19. TCRdb's copy holds only in-frame clones and misses some; the assay was immunoSEQ multiplex PCR. Among about 72,000 clones, 82% were seen once, and the ten largest hold 18%. Sequenced sample: peripheral blood. These receptors originate from a human donor in a cohort sampled during active COVID-19.

The genes are TRBV29-1 and TRBJ2-3; 8 bases are shared with TRBD2. V was clipped by 6 bases and J by 5 bases; unmatched bases: 4. The germline gives CDR1 SQVTM, CDR2 ANQGSEA. The CDR3 has 12 residues. CDR3 coding DNA: TGCAGCGTCGGGGGGGCTGAAGATACGCAGTATTTT. It specifies CSVGGAEDTQYF.

The chain combines TRBV4-2 with TRBJ2-1; D is uncertain. The germline CDR1 and CDR2 sequences are LGHNA and YNFKEQ. The CDR3 consists of 13 residues. Trimming pared 4 bases from V and 3 bases from J, leaving 7 bases between. CDR3 DNA: TGTGCCAGCAGCCCCAACAGCTACAATGAGCAGTTCTTC. The encoded protein is CASSPNSYNEQFF.

The chain employs TRBV5-5 and TRBJ1-2; TRBD1 is a possible D gene (5 bases). Germline-derived CDR1 and CDR2 are SGHKS and YYEKEE (reference sequence). Trimming took off 0 bases at V and 5 bases at J, with 14 bases between the two ends. This CDR3 is 15 amino acids long. The CDR3, as DNA: TGTGCCAGCAGCTTGGCCGGCGAGGGGAGGTATGGCTACACCTTC. It specifies CASSLAGEGRYGYTF.

CDR3 sequence: CASSRGQGNTEAFF. The CDR3 DNA reads TGTGCCAGCAGCCGGGGACAGGGGAATACTGAAGCTTTCTTT. The V call is TRBV7-2, the J call TRBJ1-1, with 10 positions matching TRBD1. Losses at the gene ends were 5 bases for V and 5 bases for J; bases not matched to a gene: 5. CDR1 and CDR2 from the germline V gene are SGHTA and FQGNSA. CDR3 length equals 14 residues. The full variable domain, rest sourced from reference TRBV7-2 and TRBJ1-1, is GAGVSQSPSNKVTEKGKDVELRCDPISGHTALYWYRQSLGQGLEFLIYFQGNSAPDKSGLPSDRFSAERTGGSVSTLTIQRTQQEDSAVYLCASSRGQGNTEAFFGQGTRLTVV.

The chain combines TRBV15 with TRBJ1-6; D perhaps matches TRBD1 (5 bases). The CDR3 consists of 17 residues. Germline loops: CDR1 LNHNV, CDR2 YYDKDF (reference sequence). Trimming pared 7 bases from V and 10 bases from J, leaving 26 bases between. CDR3 sequence reads: CATNGLARGTRESPLHF. The CDR3 DNA is TGTGCCACCAACGGCCTTGCACGGGGGACCAGGGAATCACCCCTCCACTTT.

This chain connects TRBV30 to TRBJ2-2, with 7 bases identical to TRBD2. The CDR3 sequence is 15 residues long. V trimming: 1 base; J trimming: 5 bases; junction bases outside the gene matches: 7. Germline values: CDR1 GTSNPN, CDR2 SVGIG (reference sequence). The CDR3 region has the DNA TGTGCCTGGAGTGACGGGGGGACCGGGACCGGGGAGCTGTTTTTT. Translating it yields CAWSDGGTGTGELFF.

This clone was observed a handful of times. The rearrangement uses TRBV7-9 and TRBJ2-7; 9 bases match TRBD1. The CDR3 runs to 15 residues. From germline, CDR1 is SEHNR and CDR2 FQNEAQ (reference sequence). V was pared by 4 bases and J by 3 bases, with 7 bases of the junction left unmatched. CDR3 residues: CASSSTGTGYYEQYF. In DNA, the CDR3 is TGTGCCAGCAGCTCAACCGGGACAGGGTACTACGAGCAGTACTTC.

V and J are TRBV2 and TRBJ1-2; TRBD1 is a possible D gene (5 bases). V shed 6 bases and J shed 4 bases, with 12 bases lying between them. In germline, CDR1 is SNHLY, CDR2 FYNNEI. The CDR3 is made up of 13 amino acids. The CDR3, as DNA: TGTGCCAGCAGCTCCCAAGGGGCCTATGGCTACACCTTC. It yields the protein CASSSQGAYGYTF. Full variable domain (rest looked up from reference TRBV2 and TRBJ1-2): EPEVTQTPSHQVTQMGQEVILRCVPISNHLYFYWYRQILGQKVEFLVSFYNNEISEKSEIFDDQFSVERPDGSNFTLKIRSTKLEDSAMYFCASSSQGAYGYTFGSGTRLTVV.

This chain uses TRBV18 with TRBJ2-5; 8 bases align to TRBD2. Trimming removed 2 bases from V and 3 bases from J; junction bases left unmatched: 2. Germline V lookup: CDR1 KGHSH, CDR2 LQKENI. This CDR3 region has 14 residues. The CDR3 protein is CASSPSGGEETQYF. CDR3 nucleotide sequence: TGTGCCAGCTCACCATCGGGGGGGGAAGAGACCCAGTACTTC.

The chain has TRBV6-5 and TRBJ2-1; TRBD2 matches 13 bases. With V trimmed by 6 bases and J by 4 bases, 3 bases remained unmatched. Germline V CDR1 and CDR2: MNHEY, SVGAGI. The CDR3 is 15 residues long. The CDR3 bases are TGTGCCAGCAGGACGGGACTAGCGGGGTACAATGAGCAGTTCTTC. Translation gives CASRTGLAGYNEQFF.

The chain recombines TRBV7-9 with TRBJ2-7; 13 bases match TRBD2. After removal of 5 bases from V and 2 bases from J, the junction contained 3 bases not matched to a gene. Germline CDR1 reads SEHNR; CDR2 reads FQNEAQ (reference sequence). This CDR3 is 15 amino acids long. The CDR3 loop reads CASSQGLAGAYEQYF. CDR3 coding DNA: TGTGCCAGCAGCCAAGGACTAGCGGGAGCCTACGAGCAGTACTTC.

The chain is built from TRBV7-9 and TRBJ2-5, with a possible D match to TRBD1 (5 bases). V dropped 1 base and J dropped 1 base, with 7 bases sitting between them. The germline V gene has CDR1 SEHNR and CDR2 FQNEAQ (reference sequence). CDR3 length: 14 residues. The CDR3 region is CASSLGQLQETQYF. CDR3 DNA: TGTGCCAGCAGCTTAGGACAGCTCCAAGAGACCCAGTACTTC. The full variable domain, with the rest looked up from reference TRBV7-9 and TRBJ2-5, is DTGVSQNPRHKITKRGQNVTFRCDPISEHNRLYWYRQTLGQGPEFLTYFQNEAQLEKSRLLSDRFSAERPKGSFSTLEIQRTEQGDSAMYLCASSLGQLQETQYFGPGTRLLVL.

V and J are TRBV15 and TRBJ2-7; no definite D call. CDR1 is LNHNV and CDR2 is YYDKDF in the germline V gene (reference sequence). The CDR3 runs 14 residues. Trimming took off 1 base at V and 3 bases at J, with 10 bases between the two ends. The CDR3 loop reads CATSRVGGVYEQYF. The DNA for the CDR3 is TGTGCCACCAGCAGAGTTGGCGGAGTCTACGAGCAGTACTTC.

This sequence joins TRBV6-6 and TRBJ2-7; D ambiguous. The CDR3 has 13 amino acids. Germline V CDR1 and CDR2: MNHNY, SVGAGI (reference sequence). V was trimmed by 5 bases and J by 3 bases, leaving 11 bases between them. The CDR3 bases are TGTGCCAGCAGTCGAGGAGCCTTCTACGAGCAGTACTTC. This encodes CASSRGAFYEQYF.

The chain uses TRBV6-2 or TRBV6-3 and TRBJ1-5; D possibly corresponds to TRBD1 (5 bases). Germline-derived CDR1 and CDR2 are MNHEY and SVGEGT. This CDR3 is 14 amino acids long. The germline V and J ends were trimmed by 4 bases and 9 bases, with 16 bases remaining between them. The CDR3 loop is CASSSGSLTSPQHF. CDR3 in DNA: TGTGCCAGCAGTTCAGGGTCATTGACCTCGCCCCAGCATTTT.

The chain employs TRBV27 and TRBJ1-5; D is unclear. Trimming took off 4 bases at V and 0 bases at J, with 7 bases between the two ends. Per the germline V gene, CDR1 is MNHEY and CDR2 is SMNVEV (reference sequence). The CDR3 covers 14 residues. CDR3 in amino acids: CASSSRDSNQPQHF. CDR3 sequence (DNA): TGTGCCAGCAGTTCGAGAGATAGCAATCAGCCCCAGCATTTT.

The chain joins TRBV5-4 to TRBJ2-7, with 11 nucleotides matching TRBD1. Germline CDR1 and CDR2: SGHNT and YYREEE (reference sequence). V lost 1 base and J lost 2; bases outside the gene matches: 5. The length of the CDR3 is 16 residues. This CDR3 is CASSLWVGQGAYEQYF. The CDR3 DNA sequence: TGTGCCAGCAGCTTGTGGGTGGGACAGGGGGCCTACGAGCAGTACTTC.